This T cell receptor beta chain was profiled in a study of identical twins. TCRdb ran MiXCR on the 5' RACE reads and lists one entry per CDR3 protein. The sample consists of about 470,000 distinct CDR3 sequences, roughly 26% of them appearing once. This clonotype was detected a few times. The CDR3 has 17 amino acids. J was trimmed by 9 bases and V by 0 bases; bases with no gene match: 9. Per the germline V gene, CDR1 is SGHTS and CDR2 is YDEGEE. Another study also made use of these data, one on T cells expressing NK-cell markers. That investigation notes: In the group of eight sequenced donors, seven were HCMV-seropositive and one was seronegative. With an anti-gamma-delta TCR antibody, sorting in several experiments was kept to alpha-beta TCR T cells. Also leading the CD3+CD56-NKG2C+ fraction in a handful of donors were these clonotypes.

The TCR was taken from a woman younger than 30 in good health. This chain joins TRBV5-8 and TRBJ2-1; TRBD2 matches 13 bases. Specimen: CD4+ T cells sorted from blood. The CDR3 DNA reads as TGTGCCAGCAGCTTGGTGGGTACTAGCGGGAGGGCCAGTGAGCAGTTCTTC. The encoded protein is CASSLVGTSGRASEQFF.